A single sample gave rise to the 21 T cell receptor beta chains below, sequenced in a study of T-cell reconstitution after alpha-beta-depleted transplantation in children. It was with unique molecular identifiers that the TCRbeta library was prepared. From the PCR reads, TCRdb called clonotypes with MiXCR, one entry per CDR3 protein. This sample has about 270,000 distinct CDR3 sequences; 9.9% occur once, and the top ten carry roughly a tenth. Source: PBMCs from the stem cell graft donor, taken from the stem cell graft. Receptor source: a human donor who donated a stem cell graft to a child with SCID.

In its sample, this clonotype was seen many times. The V call is TRBV12-3 or TRBV12-4, the J call TRBJ1-1; 7 bases map to TRBD1. The CDR3 contains 15 residues. Trimming cost V 5 bases and J 0 bases; bases outside gene matches: 6. The CDR3 is CASSRRGQVNTEAFF. In DNA form, the CDR3 reads TGTGCCAGCAGTCGGCGCGGACAGGTGAACACTGAAGCTTTCTTT.

The rearrangement uses TRBV6-5 and TRBJ2-7; TRBD1 aligns across 10 bases. Germline CDR1 is MNHEY and CDR2 is SVGAGI. With V trimmed by 0 bases and J by 6 bases, 5 bases remained unmatched. The CDR3 spans 15 residues. The CDR3: CASSYSDRGAGEQYF. For the CDR3, the DNA is TGTGCCAGCAGTTACTCGGACAGGGGGGCAGGCGAGCAGTACTTC.

Many counts were recorded for this clonotype. CDR3 nucleotide sequence: TGTGCCAGCAGCCCCGTACTGACAGGGACCAAAAACATTCAGTACTTC. It specifies CASSPVLTGTKNIQYF. The chain is built from TRBV3-1 and TRBJ2-4, with 7 positions matching TRBD1. CDR1 is LGHDT, CDR2 YNNKEL, per germline (reference sequence). This CDR3 has 16 residues. V shed 4 bases and J 2 bases; nucleotides not matched to a gene: 8.

CDR3 DNA: TGTGCCAGCAGTTTCTCTCCCGGGACAGGGGAAGGGAATGAGCAGTTCTTC. It encodes CASSFSPGTGEGNEQFF. The chain carries TRBV12-3 or TRBV12-4 and TRBJ2-1; 10 positions agree with TRBD1. J was trimmed by 7 bases and V by 3 bases; bases with no gene match: 12. This CDR3 contains 17 residues.

This chain connects TRBV5-1 to TRBJ2-3; no reliable D call. Per germline, CDR1 SGHRS and CDR2 YFSETQ. Trimming shortened V by 6 bases and J by 2 bases, and 10 bases separated the two germline ends. The CDR3 sequence is 13 residues long. CDR3 sequence reads: CASNHGSTDTQYF. The CDR3 nucleotides are TGCGCCAGCAACCACGGGTCCACAGATACGCAGTATTTT.

This rearrangement joins TRBV11-2 to TRBJ1-1; the D is unclear. From germline, CDR1 is SGHAT and CDR2 FQNNGV. Trimming pared 1 base from V and 8 bases from J, leaving 14 bases between. The CDR3 covers 14 residues. The CDR3 reads CASSLVAGRREAFF. CDR3 sequence (DNA): TGTGCCAGCAGCTTAGTAGCAGGACGCAGGGAAGCTTTCTTT.

V and J are TRBV10-3 and TRBJ2-3, with a possible D match to TRBD1 (6 bases). V was pared by 0 bases and J by 2 bases, with 9 bases between. From germline, CDR1 is ENHRY and CDR2 SYGVKD. This CDR3 has 15 amino acids. The CDR3, as DNA: TGTGCCATCAGTGAGTCCGGACAGATCACAGATACGCAGTATTTT. Encoded protein: CAISESGQITDTQYF.

This clonotype has more than one count but fewer than ten. J is TRBJ2-7 and V is TRBV7-9; D possibly uses TRBD1 or TRBD2 (6 bases each). The germline gives CDR1 SEHNR, CDR2 FQNEAQ (reference sequence). CDR3 length equals 17 residues. V gave up 2 bases and J gave up 0 bases, with 17 bases separating them. CDR3 sequence (DNA): TGTGCCAGCAGCTTACCCCTAGGGGGGCCCGACTCCTACGAGCAGTACTTC. It translates to CASSLPLGGPDSYEQYF.

The table lists this clonotype with a count of one. The V call is TRBV3-1, the J call TRBJ1-1, with D unclear. V lost 1 base to trimming and J lost 4 bases, with 4 bases between them. The CDR3 runs to 12 residues. Germline-derived CDR1 and CDR2 are LGHDT and YNNKEL (reference sequence). This CDR3 reads CASSQVRTEAFF. Here the CDR3 DNA reads TGTGCCAGCAGCCAAGTACGCACTGAAGCTTTCTTT.

The chain links TRBV12-2 to TRBJ1-1; TRBD1 is taken as the D call from the table, unchecked against the DNA. TRBV12-2 is a pseudogene. The CDR3 spans 15 residues. The CDR3 region is CASRWKRQGNTEAFF. The CDR3 DNA reads as TGTGCAAGTCGCTGGAAAAGGCAGGGGAACACTGAAGCTTTCTTT.

This clonotype turned up a few times. V and J are TRBV12-3 or TRBV12-4 and TRBJ1-2, with 9 nucleotides matching TRBD1. This CDR3 has 14 residues. The J segment lost 5 bases and the V segment lost 2 bases, leaving 3 bases of the junction unmatched. CDR3 in amino acids: CASSLNDRGYGYTF. DNA for the CDR3: TGTGCCAGCAGTTTAAACGACAGGGGGTATGGCTACACCTTC.

The chain employs TRBV29-1 and TRBJ2-3; 9 positions match TRBD1. The CDR3 is 15 amino acids. The germline V gene encodes CDR1 SQVTM and CDR2 ANQGSEA. The J segment lost 1 base and the V segment lost 3 bases, leaving 5 bases of the junction unmatched. CDR3 coding DNA: TGCAGCGTTGAGAGAACAGGGGGCCGCACAGATACGCAGTATTTT. Translation gives CSVERTGGRTDTQYF.

V is TRBV25-1 and J is TRBJ2-1, with TRBD2 matching 9 bases. V shed 5 bases and J 6 bases; nucleotides not matched to a gene: 8. Per germline, CDR1 MGHDK and CDR2 SYGVNS. The CDR3 covers 15 residues. CDR3 loop: CASSNLAGRSNEQFF. The CDR3 DNA sequence: TGTGCCAGCAGTAATCTAGCGGGGCGCTCCAATGAGCAGTTCTTC.

This clonotype was counted a few times. V gene TRBV5-1 combines with J gene TRBJ1-1, with a possible D match to TRBD1 (5 bases). V lost 2 bases, J lost 5 bases, and 13 bases lay in between. This CDR3 has 14 amino acids. In germline, CDR1 is SGHRS, CDR2 YFSETQ. CDR3 loop: CASSLTTAQTEAFF. The CDR3, as DNA: TGCGCCAGCAGCTTAACGACAGCTCAGACTGAAGCTTTCTTT.

In the case of this clonotype: A read error may explain this, as a much larger clone is one base away. V gene TRBV5-1 combines with J gene TRBJ2-1; D is ambiguous. Germline CDR1 and CDR2: SGHRS and YFSETQ. This CDR3 has 12 amino acids. Trimming shortened V by 4 bases and J by 9 bases, and 11 bases separated the two germline ends. The CDR3 coding sequence is TGCGCCAGCAGCCCCCATGGAGTTGAGCAGTTCTTC. Translated, it gives CASSPHGVEQFF.

This chain connects TRBV3-1 to TRBJ2-7; D is perhaps TRBD1 (5 bases). The germline gives CDR1 LGHDT, CDR2 YNNKEL (reference sequence). This CDR3 is built from 16 residues. Trimming stripped 2 bases from V and 6 bases from J, with 20 bases between. The CDR3 region is CASSQTATSGSREQYF. CDR3 nucleotides: TGTGCCAGCAGCCAAACAGCAACCTCAGGGTCACGCGAGCAGTACTTC.

The rearrangement joins TRBV6-2 or TRBV6-3 to TRBJ2-1; 9 nucleotides agree with TRBD1. V dropped 6 bases and J dropped 9; count of bases not matched to a gene: 6. The CDR3 consists of 13 residues. Germline CDR1 reads MNHEY; CDR2 reads SVGEGT. In DNA form, the CDR3 reads TGTGCCAGCAGGGGACAGGGCTTGACTGAGCAGTTCTTC. This encodes CASRGQGLTEQFF.

This clonotype was seen repeatedly, ten times or more. The chain has TRBV12-3 or TRBV12-4 and TRBJ1-5; no definite D call. The CDR3 is 13 amino acids. Trimming shortened V by 6 bases and J by 4 bases, and 10 bases separated the two germline ends. The CDR3 loop is CASSQQANQPQHF. The CDR3 nucleotides are TGTGCCAGCAGCCAACAAGCAAATCAGCCCCAGCATTTT.

There are many counts of this clonotype. One end of the junction does not line up with germline, which may come from a read error. V usage is TRBV20-1 and J usage is TRBJ2-1, with TRBD1 matching over 7 bases. The CDR3 loop spans 12 amino acids. Germline lookup yields CDR1 DFQATT and CDR2 SNEGSKA (reference sequence). CDR3 protein: CSARGTVNEQFF. CDR3 coding DNA: TGCAGTGCGAGAGGGACAGTCAATGAGCAGTTCTTC.

This chain joins TRBV6-5 and TRBJ2-2; no clear D gene. Germline CDR1 is MNHEY and CDR2 is SVGAGI. Trimming shortened V by 4 bases and J by 0 bases, and 9 bases separated the two germline ends. The CDR3 length is 15 residues. The CDR3 DNA follows: TGTGCCAGCAGTTGGGTGGGCGCGAACACCGGGGAGCTGTTTTTT. As protein: CASSWVGANTGELFF.

This clonotype turned up a few times. The chain employs TRBV18 and TRBJ2-3, with 10 bases fitting TRBD1. CDR3 length: 17 amino acids. In germline, CDR1 is KGHSH, CDR2 LQKENI. V was pared by 3 bases and J by 3 bases, with 9 bases of the junction left unmatched. The CDR3 region has the DNA TGTGCCAGCTCACCCCTACGTGCGGGACAGGGGACAGATACGCAGTATTTT. This codes for CASSPLRAGQGTDTQYF.